Sequencing of this TCR beta chain was carried out in a study of T cell repertoires in cytomegalovirus infection. About the study: Alongside well-studied HLA-B-restricted CMV epitopes, recently identified HLA-C-restricted CMV epitopes were also used. Public signatures in TCR beta pointed to CMV infection and matching HLA type.

Study-level points and caveats: Predominance within the ex vivo response was attributable to HLA-C-restricted CMV-specific TCR beta clonotypes. Public TCR beta family frequency separated CMV-and-HLA carriers, including in an independent cohort.

In TCRdb, the reads were re-called with MiXCR into one record per CDR3 protein. The repertoire holds 800,000 to 950,000 distinct CDR3 sequences, approximately 30% seen once, with 9.5% to 15% in the top ten. The CDR3 spans 15 residues. The V segment lost 4 bases and the J segment 5 bases; nucleotides outside the gene matches: 6. Germline V lookup: CDR1 KGHDR, CDR2 SFDVKD. As to this clonotype: Its antigen remains unidentified.

The chain joins TRBV24-1 to TRBJ2-3; 9 bases line up with TRBD2. This sequence was found in a human donor in good health (CMV status not recorded). Some clones in this sample may be carry-over from other donors' samples. The starting material was cultured CD8+ T cells from PBMCs, obtained from culture after CMV antigen stimulation. CDR3 coding DNA: TGTGCCACCAGTGACTTTAGCGGGGGTGAAGATACGCAGTATTTT. Translation: CATSDFSGGEDTQYF.